The 2 T cell receptor beta chains in this list originate from one sample, sequenced in a study of shared clonotypes between healthy human individuals. The table came from immunoSEQ multiplex PCR; TCRdb's copy has only in-frame clones and leaves some out. Of about 600,000 clones listed, approximately 97% were seen once; the top ten hold 0.057%. Sequences were obtained from naive CD4+ T cells sorted from blood. Stated subset: CD45RA+ positively selected. The receptor source for this set is a woman in her 30s in good health.

The gene calls are TRBV28 and TRBJ2-3; the D gene is possibly TRBD2 (6 bases). Per the germline V gene, CDR1 is MDHEN and CDR2 is SYDVKM. The CDR3 spans 21 residues. The V and J ends lost 11 bases and 3 bases respectively, with 39 bases between them. CDR3 sequence reads: CASSQQLGVVGADYRTDTQYF. The CDR3 nucleotides read TGTGCCTCCAGTCAGCAGCTGGGAGTGGTTGGGGCGGACTACAGGACAGATACGCAGTATTTT.

The chain joins TRBV5-1 to TRBJ1-4; 7 bases fit TRBD1. The CDR3 length is 15 residues. The germline V gene has CDR1 SGHRS and CDR2 YFSETQ. After removal of 0 bases from V and 4 bases from J, the junction contained 3 bases not matched to a gene. The CDR3 coding sequence is TGCGCCAGCAGCTTGGCGGACAGGCGTAATGAAAAACTGTTTTTT. Its translation is CASSLADRRNEKLFF.